One sample yielded the 3 T cell receptor beta chains listed below, sequenced in a study of T cell repertoires in cytomegalovirus infection. In TCRdb, the reads were re-called with MiXCR into one record per CDR3 protein. The repertoire holds more than 500,000 distinct CDR3 sequences, 16% seen once, with about 24% in the top ten. The specimen sequenced was CD8+ T cells from PBMCs. The source of these receptors is a human donor in good health (CMV status not recorded). Some clones in this sample may be carry-over from other donors' samples.

This chain links TRBV6-2 or TRBV6-3 with TRBJ1-6; 8 bases are a match to TRBD1. The CDR3 consists of 17 residues. In germline, CDR1 is MNHEY, CDR2 SVGEGT. The V segment lost 6 bases and the J segment 4 bases; nucleotides outside the gene matches: 11. The CDR3, as DNA: TGTGCCAGCAGACCGGAGACAGGGGATCTGTATAATTCACCCCTCCACTTT. The encoded protein is CASRPETGDLYNSPLHF.

J is TRBJ2-1 and V is TRBV2, with D unclear. Deletions cut 10 bases from V and 5 bases from J, with 18 bases between. The length of the CDR3 is 14 residues. CDR1 and CDR2 (germline): SNHLY, FYNNEI. CDR3 in amino acids: CATKDGEFNNEQFF. The CDR3 DNA reads TGTGCCACCAAGGATGGGGAATTTAACAATGAGCAGTTCTTC.

This clonotype was detected many times. The chain joins TRBV12-3 or TRBV12-4 to TRBJ2-3, with a weak D call TRBD2 (5 bases). V lost 7 bases and J 3 bases, leaving 8 bases between the germline ends. CDR3 length equals 12 residues. CDR3 sequence reads: CASTWETDTQYF. CDR3 DNA sequence: TGTGCCAGCACGTGGGAGACAGATACGCAGTATTTT.